This paragraph covers one T cell receptor beta chain sequence. Its antigen is not known. This sample is drawn from a study of cytomegalovirus exposure and HLA in healthy donors. Study outcomes and limitations: Earlier analysis looked at TCR beta V segments, and most were productive about 87% or about 30% of the time. In a later analysis, donors in an Asian-associated ancestry cluster reportedly had fewer N-insertions in productive TCRs than the cohort mean.

The V gene's germline CDR1 is SEHNR and CDR2 FQNEAQ (reference sequence). CDR3 size: 14 residues. Trimming removed 3 bases at V and 11 bases at J, with 14 bases between. Primers included in the PCR were 60 Vbeta and 13 Jbeta primers. The table came from immunoSEQ multiplex PCR; TCRdb's copy has only in-frame clones and leaves some out. The sample lists about 170,000 clones; roughly four fifths were seen once. Healthy bone marrow donors formed the donor group. The clonotype was recovered from a female donor in good health and CMV-seronegative. The sequenced sample was PBMCs. The gene calls are TRBV7-9 and TRBJ1-6; D is perhaps TRBD1 (5 bases). The CDR3 loop reads CASSLGGSGAPLHF. The CDR3 DNA sequence: TGTGCCAGCAGCTTGGGGGGGTCCGGGGCACCCCTCCACTTT.